Below, one T cell receptor (beta chain) is given with its context. Its recognized antigen is unknown. No base qualities exist here, and no much larger clone lies one base off it. Libraries were built with 5' RACE. The data were produced on an Illumina HiSeq 2500. A second PCR of roughly 6 to 11 cycles was run with a J-beta primer mix and a sample-barcoded 5' primer. A template-switch 5' adaptor carrying 12 random nucleotides introduced a unique molecular identifier onto each TCR beta cDNA molecule. Each sample yielded at least 3 million CDR3-containing paired-end reads. First-strand cDNA was synthesized from all RNA with the Mint cDNA synthesis kit, primed by a TRBC-specific oligonucleotide. Following uracil-DNA glycosylase treatment, all cDNA underwent a first 18-cycle PCR with the universal primers M1SS and BC2_uni_R. In the paper's pipeline: For normalization, 1 million high-quality reads were randomly selected from each sample, with every read carrying a distinct molecular identifier. Reads sharing molecular identifiers were discarded rather than binned into consensus sequences. MiTCR, with a Q25 quality threshold and the strictest error-elimination algorithm, was used for CDR3 identification, clonotype clustering and error correction. A nonparametric unseen species model with Euler transformation was used to estimate lower-bound total TCR beta diversity. TCRdb reprocessing: public reads trimmed at Q25 with fastp, clones called with MiXCR, in-frame beta chains kept. Rows merge per CDR3 protein into single entries with the most common DNA and genes. The V and J calls reflect TCRdb's pipeline rather than the authors' work. Across this sample there are 660,000 or so distinct CDR3 sequences, with approximately 50% seen only once. The ten largest clones represent around 37% of the sample.

This sample was included in a study of blood T cells in healthy people across ages (dated by TCRdb to 2013 to 2016). With respect to the entire study: In model experiments, template switching captured roughly one uniquely barcoded TCR beta cDNA molecule for every two T cells. Age-related changes in TCR beta repertoire diversity were measured in the study by deep sequencing normalized with unique cDNA molecular identifiers. To avoid experimental bias, donors of different ages were spread randomly across the sequencing lanes. The donors were divided into four age groups: young (average approximately 17 years), middle-aged (about 40), aged (around 67) and long-lived (around 87). Using the same blood draw, the study looked at two additional independent replicas of 1 million unique cDNA reads for two donors, one aged 18 to 30 and the other aged 80 or older.

The 39 donors, aged about 6 to 95 years, were systemically healthy Caucasian individuals from Russia. Each donor gave approximately 9.3 milliliters of peripheral blood, collected into EDTA-treated Vacutainer tubes. PBMCs were isolated by Ficoll-Paque density-gradient centrifugation, with at least 6.5 million obtained per sample. Trizol reagent was used to extract total RNA from the PBMCs, yielding at least 5 micrograms per sample. The percentages of naive CD45RAhigh/CD27high T cells were determined by flow cytometry on a PBMC aliquot from every donor. What the work shows at the level of the full study, not this receptor alone: There was a strong correlation between observed TCR beta diversity and the percentage of naive T cells measured by flow cytometry. Estimates of total diversity based on one million sequenced T cells were considered lower bounds and underestimates. Observed TCR beta diversity per million T cells fell roughly linearly with age, and a significant reduction was already apparent by age around 44. Because donor CMV infection status was unknown, age-related changes in expanded clonotypes were potentially confounded. Since profiling was done on bulk unsorted PBMCs, naive and antigen-experienced compartments could not be conclusively compared. Compared with the aged group, more naive CD4+ T cells, fewer expanded clones and increased TCR diversity were shown by the long-lived group, suggesting age selection.

Source material: blood. The receptor was isolated from a man aged 60 to 69 in good health.

The CDR3 reads CSAHVGLAEYNEQFF. The DNA sequence reads TGCAGTGCTCACGTGGGACTAGCGGAGTACAATGAGCAGTTCTTC. The rearrangement joined TRBV20-1 to TRBJ2-1; TRBD2 fits 11 bases in the junction. CDR3 length: 15 amino acids, cysteine to phenylalanine. The only DNA kept is the CDR3, 45 bases in frame from the first base. V has 5 bases trimmed and J has 4 bases trimmed; junction bases matching no gene number 7. Reading the germline V gene (reference sequence) gives CDR1 DFQATT and CDR2 SNEGSKA.